This TCR beta chain was identified during a study of T cells in Graves' hyperthyroidism and ophthalmopathy. The junction had 5 bases not matched to a gene; V was cut back by 5 bases and J by 0 bases. Germline CDR1 and CDR2: SEHNR and FQNEAQ (reference sequence). The CDR3 loop spans 17 amino acids. Enrolled ophthalmopathy patients presented with a Clinical Activity Score of at least 3, a NOSPECS grade of at least 4, and disease duration under 3 months. Fresh peripheral blood, roughly 10 ml of it, supplied the PBMCs. General study points: From stable hyperthyroidism, ophthalmopathy was separated by a 13 V-J model. Most thyroid clonotypes with frequency above 0.001 were detected in blood.

The CDR3 regions of TCR beta were amplified from RNA transcripts. First-round RT-PCR of the TCR CDR3 relied on the HTBI primer set. TCRdb analysed the multiplex PCR reads with MiXCR anew, one entry per CDR3 protein. The sample holds around 500,000 distinct CDR3 sequences, less than 25% seen once. This clonotype was counted at least ten times. The antigen is unknown. This receptor was obtained from a woman aged 70-85 years with Graves' ophthalmopathy. The rearrangement joins TRBV7-9 to TRBJ2-2; TRBD2 matches 11 bases. The sequenced sample was blood. The CDR3 sequence is CASSAQLAGANTGELFF. The CDR3 region has the DNA TGTGCCAGCAGCGCCCAACTAGCGGGAGCGAACACCGGGGAGCTGTTTTTT.